Shown below are 19 T cell receptor beta chains from a single sample sequenced in a study of blood T cells in healthy people across ages. Through a sample-barcoded 5' primer and a J-beta primer mix, a second PCR was run for roughly 6 to 11 cycles. MiXCR was run by TCRdb on the 5' RACE reads, yielding one entry per CDR3 protein. The repertoire holds about 1.8 million distinct CDR3 sequences, with roughly 50% as singletons. The specimen sequenced was blood. The receptors here all came from a woman aged 40 to 55 in good health.

The V and J genes are TRBV28 and TRBJ2-5; either TRBD1 or TRBD2 may fit D (6 bases each). Germline loops: CDR1 MDHEN, CDR2 SYDVKM. V shed 5 bases and J shed 11 bases, with 21 bases lying between them. CDR3 size: 14 residues. Here the CDR3 DNA reads TGTGCCAGCAGTAGGCCCCGGGGGCGAGACTTGCAGTACTTC. Encoded protein: CASSRPRGRDLQYF.

The genes are TRBV7-9 and TRBJ2-5; D may be TRBD1 (7 bases). The J call may be wrong; the DNA end is better matched by TRBJ2-7. CDR1 and CDR2 from the germline V gene are SEHNR and FQNEAQ (reference sequence). The CDR3 contains 15 residues. The DNA for the CDR3 is TGTGCCAGCAGCTTTTCGGCGGGGACAGACTACGAGCAGTACTTC. Translating it yields CASSFSAGTDYEQYF.

This sequence joins TRBV20-1 and TRBJ2-5, with TRBD2 matching over 12 bases. With V trimmed by 5 bases and J by 4 bases, 8 bases remained unmatched. CDR3 size: 15 residues. Germline values: CDR1 DFQATT, CDR2 SNEGSKA (reference sequence). The CDR3 DNA reads TGCAGTGCTCATAAAAGGACTAGCGGGGCAGAGACCCAGTACTTC. It encodes CSAHKRTSGAETQYF.

The rearrangement joins TRBV5-1 to TRBJ2-5, with D maybe TRBD1 (5 bases). The germline CDR1 and CDR2 sequences are SGHRS and YFSETQ. The V end lost 4 bases, the J end lost 1 base, and 20 bases lay between the germline ends. The CDR3 extends over 17 amino acids. The CDR3 loop is CASSPALVRVSQETQYF. CDR3 DNA sequence: TGCGCCAGCAGCCCCGCGTTGGTCAGGGTTAGCCAAGAGACCCAGTACTTC.

CDR3 sequence: CASSLVVGVTNYGYTF. CDR3 DNA: TGCGCCAGCAGCTTGGTCGTTGGAGTTACTAACTATGGCTACACCTTC. V and J are TRBV5-1 and TRBJ1-2; D is ambiguous. Germline CDR1 and CDR2: SGHRS and YFSETQ. The CDR3 spans 16 residues. Trimming removed 0 bases from V and 0 bases from J, with 12 bases in between.

This chain connects TRBV20-1 to TRBJ2-7; perhaps TRBD2 as D (6 bases). CDR1 DFQATT and CDR2 SNEGSKA come from the germline V gene (reference sequence). V was cut by 3 bases and J by 7 bases, with 22 bases left in between. The CDR3 has 15 amino acids. CDR3 loop: CSASSRDSPLNEQYF. Written as DNA, the CDR3 is TGCAGTGCTAGCTCCCGGGACTCTCCCCTCAATGAGCAGTACTTC.

CDR3 in DNA: TGCAGTGCTAGCTCAGGGGCGGGCTATGGCTACACCTTC. Protein product: CSASSGAGYGYTF. The V and J genes are TRBV20-1 and TRBJ1-2; possible D gene TRBD1, 6 bases. V was cut by 3 bases and J by 4 bases, with 12 bases left in between. This CDR3 has 13 amino acids. Germline CDR1 and CDR2: DFQATT and SNEGSKA (reference sequence).

The chain uses TRBV7-2 and TRBJ2-7, with TRBD1 matching 9 bases. The CDR3 is 16 residues long. Germline V gene data show CDR1 as SGHTA and CDR2 as FQGNSA. V lost 8 bases, J lost 0 bases, and 11 bases stayed unmatched. CDR3 residues: CASQWTGEVSSYEQYF. CDR3 DNA sequence: TGTGCCAGCCAGTGGACAGGGGAAGTCAGCTCCTACGAGCAGTACTTC.

About this clonotype: A junction end diverges from the germline sequence, so it may reflect a read error. The chain joins TRBV27 to TRBJ2-3; D tentatively fits TRBD1 or TRBD2 (5 bases each). This CDR3 comprises 12 residues. Germline loops: CDR1 MNHEY, CDR2 SMNVEV (reference sequence). CDR3 nucleotides: TGTGCCGGCAGTTTAAGAGGGACTACGCAGTATTTT. Encoded protein: CAGSLRGTTQYF.

The chain is built from TRBV27 and TRBJ2-1; TRBD1 matches at 9 bases. The CDR3 is 13 amino acids. Germline V gene sequence: CDR1 MNHEY, CDR2 SMNVEV (reference sequence). J lost 10 bases, V lost 5 bases, and 6 bases had no gene match. CDR3 nucleotide sequence: TGTGCCAGCAGTATTGACAGGGGGAAAGAGCAGTTCTTC. Protein: CASSIDRGKEQFF.

The V gene is TRBV12-3 or TRBV12-4, the J gene TRBJ2-3; D remains ambiguous. Trimming pared 6 bases from V and 4 bases from J, leaving 20 bases between. This CDR3 comprises 16 residues. The CDR3 DNA is TGTGCCAGCAGCACCTCTGCGGCCCGTTTGGCAGATACGCAGTATTTT. Protein product: CASSTSAARLADTQYF.

The sample holds a few counts of this clonotype. V usage is TRBV15 and J usage is TRBJ2-4, with 8 bases fitting TRBD1. With 3 bases clipped from V and 12 bases from J, the junction kept 16 bases outside the gene matches. Germline loops: CDR1 LNHNV, CDR2 YYDKDF (reference sequence). This CDR3 contains 16 residues. CDR3 region: CATSRGVTGERKDQYF. The CDR3 nucleotides read TGTGCCACCAGCAGGGGTGTGACAGGGGAGAGGAAAGATCAGTACTTC.

This clonotype came up a few times. The genes are TRBV7-2 and TRBJ2-7; TRBD1 matches 9 bases. V was pared by 6 bases and J by 3 bases, with 9 bases of the junction left unmatched. Germline V CDR1 and CDR2: SGHTA, FQGNSA. The CDR3 is 15 residues long. The CDR3: CASRKTTGGSYEQYF. The DNA of the CDR3 is TGTGCCAGCAGGAAGACCACAGGGGGCAGCTACGAGCAGTACTTC.

This clonotype occurred a few times. The chain combines TRBV20-1 with TRBJ1-2; a weak D match, TRBD1 (5 bases). Trimming pared 0 bases from V and 1 base from J, leaving 9 bases between. Germline V gives CDR1 DFQATT, CDR2 SNEGSKA (reference sequence). The length of the CDR3 is 14 residues. The CDR3 region has the DNA TGCAGTGCTAGAGATCGTGGGGGTAACTATGGCTACACCTTC. Its protein is CSARDRGGNYGYTF.

The table lists this clonotype with a count of one. J is TRBJ2-1 and V is TRBV4-2; 14 positions agree with TRBD2. The DNA end is a closer match to TRBJ2-7, so the J assignment may be wrong. The CDR3 length is 16 residues. CDR1 is LGHNA, CDR2 YNFKEQ, per germline. CDR3 protein: CASSQGLAGGFNEQYF. As DNA, the CDR3 is TGTGCCAGCAGCCAAGGACTAGCGGGGGGGTTTAATGAGCAGTACTTC.

The chain uses TRBV20-1 and TRBJ2-7; D is undetermined. CDR1 and CDR2 from the germline V gene are DFQATT and SNEGSKA (reference sequence). The CDR3 has 13 amino acids. The V and J ends lost 1 base and 3 bases respectively, with 10 bases between them. Written as DNA, the CDR3 is TGCAGTGCTAGAGGGCGGAGAGACTACGAGCAGTACTTC. Its protein product is CSARGRRDYEQYF.

This clonotype was seen a handful of times. This chain connects TRBV5-1 to TRBJ2-7; no clear D. The CDR3 runs to 14 residues. The V gene lost 0 bases and the J gene lost 0 bases, with 7 bases spanning the gap. CDR1 and CDR2 (germline): SGHRS, YFSETQ. CDR3 coding DNA: TGCGCCAGCAGCTTGGACGTAAGCTCCTACGAGCAGTACTTC. Amino acid sequence: CASSLDVSSYEQYF.

The chain carries TRBV20-1 and TRBJ1-4; TRBD1 matches 8 bases. The V segment lost 5 bases and the J segment 6 bases; nucleotides outside the gene matches: 5. The CDR3 is 13 residues long. Germline loops: CDR1 DFQATT, CDR2 SNEGSKA (reference sequence). The CDR3, as DNA: TGCAGTGCTGACAGGGGAGGGGATGAAAAACTGTTTTTT. Its protein is CSADRGGDEKLFF.

The rearrangement links TRBV18 to TRBJ2-1, with 7 bases aligning to TRBD2. The germline gives CDR1 KGHSH, CDR2 LQKENI. The V and J ends lost 3 bases and 0 bases, in that order; junction bases with no gene match: 11. The CDR3 has 18 residues. The CDR3 sequence is CASSPGGIAESSYNEQFF. CDR3 DNA sequence: TGTGCCAGCTCACCGGGAGGGATAGCGGAGAGCTCCTACAATGAGCAGTTCTTC.